This passage covers 17 T cell receptor beta chains from one sample sequenced in a study of post-analysis software for immune sequencing data (dated by TCRdb to 2013 to 2016). The investigation overall reported the following: Significantly higher frequencies in patients than in controls were found for about five TRBV segments, including TRBV5-6, TRBV5-1 and TRBV20-1.

Receptor amplification or capture employed PCR. The instrument given in TCRdb is Illumina HiSeq 2500. To reduce PCR and sequencing biases, unique molecular identifiers were incorporated into the TCR beta cDNA libraries. Using fastp trimming at Q25 and MiXCR clonotype assembly, TCRdb reanalyzed the public sequencing data and kept in-frame beta chains. Rows merge per CDR3 protein into single entries with the most common DNA and genes. The sample yields roughly 700,000 distinct CDR3 sequences; roughly 27% were counted once. The ten largest account for roughly 0.53% of the sample. Their antigens remain unidentified. The sequencing input was blood. These receptors were obtained from a girl between 10 and 17 years old with multiple sclerosis.

The chain is built from TRBV6-2 or TRBV6-3 and TRBJ2-1; D possibly corresponds to TRBD2 (6 bases). CDR3 size: 14 residues. Trimming removed 9 bases from V and 9 bases from J, with 21 bases in between. Germline-derived CDR1 and CDR2 are MNHEY and SVGEGT. The DNA for the CDR3 is TGTGCCAGTGGACTGGCGGGAATCCCCAGTGAGCAGTTCTTC. Residues: CASGLAGIPSEQFF.

The chain carries TRBV7-2 and TRBJ2-5; 8 bases are shared with TRBD1. The CDR3 is made up of 13 amino acids. Trimming at V came to 10 bases and at J to 5 bases, leaving 9 bases not matched to a gene. CDR1 and CDR2 (germline): SGHTA, FQGNSA. In DNA form, the CDR3 reads TGTGCCAACCCGACAGGGGATGGGGAGACCCAGTACTTC. Its protein product is CANPTGDGETQYF.

V and J are TRBV6-2 or TRBV6-3 and TRBJ1-1; TRBD1 matches at 9 bases. The V gene end was trimmed by 7 bases and the J gene end by 4 bases; junction bases not matched to a gene: 7. Looked up from germline, CDR1 is MNHEY and CDR2 is SVGEGT. The CDR3 runs to 14 residues. CDR3 sequence: CASTGQGMVTEAFF. The CDR3 DNA follows: TGTGCCAGCACCGGACAGGGGATGGTCACTGAAGCTTTCTTT.

This clonotype was observed a handful of times. CDR3 sequence (DNA): TGTGCCATCAGCAATGACCGGACGGGGAAAGATGGTAGCTACACCTTC. This translates into CAISNDRTGKDGSYTF. The chain links TRBV10-3 to TRBJ1-2; no definite D call. The V and J ends lost 6 bases and 9 bases respectively, with 26 bases between them. In germline, CDR1 is ENHRY, CDR2 SYGVKD. CDR3 length equals 16 residues.

This clonotype was seen a handful of times. CDR3: CASSPSGQSGEQYF. The CDR3 DNA sequence: TGTGCCAGCTCACCCTCGGGGCAGTCGGGCGAGCAGTACTTC. The chain joins TRBV18 to TRBJ2-7, with D perhaps given as TRBD1 or TRBD2 (5 bases each). The V and J ends lost 3 bases and 6 bases respectively, with 15 bases between them. Per germline, CDR1 KGHSH and CDR2 LQKENI. CDR3 size: 14 residues.

This clonotype was recorded a few times. The V call is TRBV3-1, the J call TRBJ2-1; D might be TRBD1 or TRBD2, each matching 5 bases. The CDR3 contains 16 residues. Germline V lookup: CDR1 LGHDT, CDR2 YNNKEL (reference sequence). Trimming took 3 bases from V and 2 from J, leaving 14 bases between them. Here the CDR3 DNA reads TGTGCCAGCAGCCAGACCGGGACCACGACCTACAATGAGCAGTTCTTC. It codes for CASSQTGTTTYNEQFF.

J is TRBJ2-1 and V is TRBV10-3, with 14 positions matching TRBD2. The germline CDR1 and CDR2 sequences are ENHRY and SYGVKD. The CDR3 covers 17 residues. V trimming: 4 bases; J trimming: 0 bases; junction bases outside the gene matches: 2. The CDR3 is CAISAGLAGASYNEQFF. Written as DNA, the CDR3 is TGTGCCATCAGTGCGGGACTAGCGGGAGCCTCCTACAATGAGCAGTTCTTC.

This sequence joins TRBV6-5 and TRBJ1-6; 8 nucleotides match TRBD1. The germline V gene has CDR1 MNHEY and CDR2 SVGAGI. This CDR3 comprises 14 residues. V gave up 8 bases and J gave up 7 bases; unmatched junction bases: 7. The CDR3 bases are TGTGCCAGCCAGGGGGCCGTGTTCAATTCACCCCTCCACTTT. As protein: CASQGAVFNSPLHF.

This clonotype has only a few counts. The chain recombines TRBV21-1 with TRBJ2-7; the D call of TRBD1 is as the table states it, not checked on the DNA. TRBJ2-5 explains the end of the DNA better; the J call may be wrong. TRBV21-1 is a documented pseudogene. There are 17 residues in the CDR3. The CDR3 DNA follows: TGTGCCAGCAGAACTACCCTCCCGGGACAGGGTTTAGAGACCCAGTACTTC. Protein product: CASRTTLPGQGLETQYF.

The chain has TRBV13 and TRBJ1-2; D gene unclear. V was cut by 2 bases and J by 4 bases, with 5 bases left in between. CDR3 size: 12 residues. The germline V gene encodes CDR1 PRHDT and CDR2 FYEKMQ (reference sequence). CDR3 sequence: CASSLRSYGYTF. DNA of the CDR3: TGTGCCAGCAGCTTACGGTCCTATGGCTACACCTTC. The whole variable domain, remainder taken from reference TRBV13 and TRBJ1-2, is AAGVIQSPRHLIKEKRETATLKCYPIPRHDTVYWYQQGPGQDPQFLISFYEKMQSDKGSIPDRFSAQQFSDYHSELNMSSLELGDSALYFCASSLRSYGYTFGSGTRLTVV.

V and J are TRBV3-1 and TRBJ1-2; 8 bases line up with TRBD1. The CDR3 has 15 amino acids. V gave up 1 base and J gave up 8 bases; unmatched junction bases: 9. Per the germline V gene, CDR1 is LGHDT and CDR2 is YNNKEL (reference sequence). CDR3 amino acids: CASSQASQGAGGYTF. The DNA of the CDR3 is TGTGCCAGCAGCCAAGCGTCGCAGGGGGCAGGAGGCTACACCTTC.

This clonotype turned up a few times. The chain employs TRBV9 and TRBJ2-3, with D possibly being TRBD1 (6 bases). V shed 2 bases and J shed 6 bases, with 22 bases lying between them. The CDR3 runs 17 residues. Germline CDR1 reads SGDLS; CDR2 reads YYNGEE. In nucleotides, the CDR3 is TGTGCCAGCAGCGTCGGTGCTGGACAGAAAAAGACGGATACGCAGTATTTT. It yields the protein CASSVGAGQKKTDTQYF.

This clonotype has a count of ten or more. The chain carries TRBV5-6 and TRBJ2-7; 7 bases are a match to TRBD1. Germline assignment: CDR1 SGHDT and CDR2 YYEEEE. This CDR3 is built from 14 residues. Trimming removed 0 bases from V and 2 bases from J; junction bases left unmatched: 2. The CDR3, as DNA: TGTGCCAGCAGCTTGGGGGACAGCACCTACGAGCAGTACTTC. Protein product: CASSLGDSTYEQYF.

J is TRBJ2-5 and V is TRBV20-1; D gene ambiguous. Germline CDR1 reads DFQATT; CDR2 reads SNEGSKA (reference sequence). V lost 2 bases to trimming and J lost 2 bases, with 12 bases between them. The CDR3 length is 14 residues. CDR3 in DNA: TGCAGTGCTAGATACCTACCTGGTCAAGAGACCCAGTACTTC. Residues: CSARYLPGQETQYF.

This clonotype occurred a few times. This CDR3 is CASSPGFRGQGYYGYTF. DNA of the CDR3: TGTGCCAGCAGCCCAGGGTTTCGAGGACAGGGGTACTATGGCTACACCTTC. The chain employs TRBV5-6 and TRBJ1-2, with 9 bases lining up with TRBD1. The CDR3 has 17 amino acids. Germline V gives CDR1 SGHDT, CDR2 YYEEEE. With V trimmed by 4 bases and J by 3 bases, 13 bases remained unmatched.

The chain joins TRBV2 to TRBJ2-7; 10 bases agree with TRBD1. V trimming: 8 bases; J trimming: 4 bases; junction bases outside the gene matches: 5. Germline values: CDR1 SNHLY, CDR2 FYNNEI. This CDR3 has 13 amino acids. This CDR3 is CASHVDRGYEQYF. The DNA of the CDR3 is TGTGCCAGCCACGTGGACAGGGGGTACGAGCAGTACTTC.

The CDR3 DNA follows: TGCAGCGTTGAAGCCTGGACTCTCGGCCCCTACAATGAGCAGTTCTTC. It encodes CSVEAWTLGPYNEQFF. The chain has TRBV29-1 and TRBJ2-1, with a possible D match to TRBD2 (5 bases). Germline V gene lookup returns CDR1 SQVTM and CDR2 ANQGSEA. The V end was cut by 1 base, the J end by 2 bases, with 15 bases between. The CDR3 covers 16 residues.